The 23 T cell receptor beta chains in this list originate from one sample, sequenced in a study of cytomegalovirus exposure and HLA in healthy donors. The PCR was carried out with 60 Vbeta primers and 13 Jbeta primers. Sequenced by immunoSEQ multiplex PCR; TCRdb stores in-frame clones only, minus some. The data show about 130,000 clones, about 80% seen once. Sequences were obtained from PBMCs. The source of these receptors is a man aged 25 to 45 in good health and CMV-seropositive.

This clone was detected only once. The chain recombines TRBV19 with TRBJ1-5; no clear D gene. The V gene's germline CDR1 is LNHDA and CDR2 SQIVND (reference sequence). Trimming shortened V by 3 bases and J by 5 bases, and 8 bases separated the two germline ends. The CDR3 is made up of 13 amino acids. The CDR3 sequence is CASSMRVDQPQHF. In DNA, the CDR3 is TGTGCCAGTAGTATGAGGGTCGATCAGCCCCAGCATTTT.

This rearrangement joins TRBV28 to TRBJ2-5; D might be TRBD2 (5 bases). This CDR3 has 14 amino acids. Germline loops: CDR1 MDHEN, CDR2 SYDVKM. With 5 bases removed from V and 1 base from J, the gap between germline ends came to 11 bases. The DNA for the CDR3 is TGTGCCAGCAGTCGGACTGGAATCCAAGAGACCCAGTACTTC. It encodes CASSRTGIQETQYF.

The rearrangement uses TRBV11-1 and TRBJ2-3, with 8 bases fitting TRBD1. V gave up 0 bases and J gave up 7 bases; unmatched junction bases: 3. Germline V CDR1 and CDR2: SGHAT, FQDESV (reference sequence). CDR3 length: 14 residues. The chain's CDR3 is CASSLAGQVNTQYF. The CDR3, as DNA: TGTGCCAGCAGCTTAGCGGGACAGGTGAATACGCAGTATTTT.

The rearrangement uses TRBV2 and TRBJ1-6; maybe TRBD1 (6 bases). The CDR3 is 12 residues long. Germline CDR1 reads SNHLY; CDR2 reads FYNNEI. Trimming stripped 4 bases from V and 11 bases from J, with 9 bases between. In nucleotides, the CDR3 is TGTGCCAGCAGTGTAGGGGGTCCACCCCTCCACTTT. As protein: CASSVGGPPLHF.

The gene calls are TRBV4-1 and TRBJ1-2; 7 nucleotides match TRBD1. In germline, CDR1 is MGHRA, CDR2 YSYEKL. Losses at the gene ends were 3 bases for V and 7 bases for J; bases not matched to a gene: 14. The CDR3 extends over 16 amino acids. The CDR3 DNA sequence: TGCGCCAGCAGCCAGCCGACAGGGTTGGTAAGTGGTGGCTACACCTTC. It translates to CASSQPTGLVSGGYTF.

CDR3 in DNA: TGTGCCAGCAGCAGCGGACAGGGTCACTATGGCTACACCTTC. It specifies CASSSGQGHYGYTF. The genes are TRBV6-5 and TRBJ1-2; TRBD1 agrees at 8 bases. The CDR3 is 14 residues long. V trimming: 6 bases; J trimming: 3 bases; junction bases outside the gene matches: 6. CDR1 MNHEY and CDR2 SVGAGI come from the germline V gene.

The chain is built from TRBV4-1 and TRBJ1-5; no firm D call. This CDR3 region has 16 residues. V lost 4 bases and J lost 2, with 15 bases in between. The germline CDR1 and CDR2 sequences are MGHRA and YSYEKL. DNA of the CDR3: TGCGCCAGCAGCCCCCGCCGTTACGGGGGCAATCAGCCCCAGCATTTT. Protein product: CASSPRRYGGNQPQHF.

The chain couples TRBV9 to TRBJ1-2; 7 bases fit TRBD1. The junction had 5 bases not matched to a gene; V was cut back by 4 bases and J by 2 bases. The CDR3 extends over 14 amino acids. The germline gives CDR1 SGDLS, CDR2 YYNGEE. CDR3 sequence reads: CASSSGQKNYGYTF. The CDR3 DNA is TGTGCCAGCAGCTCGGGACAGAAAAACTATGGCTACACCTTC.

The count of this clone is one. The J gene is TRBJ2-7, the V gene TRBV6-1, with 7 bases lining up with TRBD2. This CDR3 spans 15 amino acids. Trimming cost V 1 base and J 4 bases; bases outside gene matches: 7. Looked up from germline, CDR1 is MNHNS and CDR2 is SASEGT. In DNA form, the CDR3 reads TGTGCCAGCAGTGAAGGGGAGGGCGAGAGGTACGAGCAGTACTTC. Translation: CASSEGEGERYEQYF.

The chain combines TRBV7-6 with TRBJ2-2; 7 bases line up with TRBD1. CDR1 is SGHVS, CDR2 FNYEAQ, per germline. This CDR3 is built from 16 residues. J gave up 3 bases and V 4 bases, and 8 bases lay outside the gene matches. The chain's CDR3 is CASSSGLGQYTGELFF. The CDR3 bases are TGTGCCAGCAGCTCCGGACTGGGACAGTACACCGGGGAGCTGTTTTTT.

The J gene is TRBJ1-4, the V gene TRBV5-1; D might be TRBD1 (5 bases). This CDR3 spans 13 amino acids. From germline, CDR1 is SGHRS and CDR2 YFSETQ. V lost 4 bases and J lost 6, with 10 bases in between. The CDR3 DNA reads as TGCGCCAGCAGCGGGGGGGTAGATGAAAAACTGTTTTTT. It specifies CASSGGVDEKLFF.

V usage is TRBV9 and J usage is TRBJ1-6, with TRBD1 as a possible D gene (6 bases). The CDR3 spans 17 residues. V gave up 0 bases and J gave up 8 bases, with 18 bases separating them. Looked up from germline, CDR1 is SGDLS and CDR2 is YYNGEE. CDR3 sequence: CASSVGSRGEEYSPLHF. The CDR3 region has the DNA TGTGCCAGCAGCGTAGGAAGCAGGGGAGAGGAGTATTCACCCCTCCACTTT.

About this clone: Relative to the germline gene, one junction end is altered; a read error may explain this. This CDR3 is CASSYSDRGYDYTF. The CDR3 bases are TGTGCCAGCAGTTACTCCGACAGGGGATATGACTACACCTTC. The chain combines TRBV6-6 with TRBJ1-2; 8 bases fit TRBD1. The CDR3 loop spans 14 amino acids. Germline loops: CDR1 MNHNY, CDR2 SVGAGI (reference sequence).

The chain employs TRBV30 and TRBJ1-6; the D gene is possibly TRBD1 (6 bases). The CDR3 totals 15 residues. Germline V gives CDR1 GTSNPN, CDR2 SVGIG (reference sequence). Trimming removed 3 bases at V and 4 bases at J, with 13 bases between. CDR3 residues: CAWRTKDSYNSPLHF. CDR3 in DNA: TGTGCCTGGAGAACAAAGGACAGTTATAATTCACCCCTCCACTTT. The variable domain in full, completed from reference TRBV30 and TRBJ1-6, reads SQTIHQWPATLVQPVGSPLSLECTVEGTSNPNLYWYRQAAGRGLQLLFYSVGIGQISSEVPQNLSASRPQDRQFILSSKKLLLSDSGFYLCAWRTKDSYNSPLHFGNGTRLTVT.

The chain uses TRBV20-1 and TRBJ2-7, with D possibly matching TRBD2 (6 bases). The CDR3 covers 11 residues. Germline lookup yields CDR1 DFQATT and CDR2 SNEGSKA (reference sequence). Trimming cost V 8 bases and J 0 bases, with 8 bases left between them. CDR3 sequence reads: CSTGSSYEQYF. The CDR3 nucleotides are TGCAGTACCGGGAGCTCCTACGAGCAGTACTTC.

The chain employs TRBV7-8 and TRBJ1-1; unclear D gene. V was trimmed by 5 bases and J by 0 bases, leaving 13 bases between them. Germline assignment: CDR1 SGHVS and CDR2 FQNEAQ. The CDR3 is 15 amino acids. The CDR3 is CASSPLEVMNTEAFF. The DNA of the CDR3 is TGTGCCAGCAGCCCCCTTGAGGTGATGAACACTGAAGCTTTCTTT.

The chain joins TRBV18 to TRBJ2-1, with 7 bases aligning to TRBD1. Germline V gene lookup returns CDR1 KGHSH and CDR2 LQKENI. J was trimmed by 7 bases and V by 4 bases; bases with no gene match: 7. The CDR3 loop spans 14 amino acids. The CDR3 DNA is TGTGCCAGCTCACGCCTTCTACAGGGGAATGAGCAGTTCTTC. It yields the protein CASSRLLQGNEQFF.

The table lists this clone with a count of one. The CDR3 reads CAWSERGGAILSYEQYF. In DNA form, the CDR3 reads TGTGCCTGGAGTGAACGAGGTGGGGCGATCCTCTCCTACGAGCAGTACTTC. The chain combines TRBV30 with TRBJ2-5; D possibly corresponds to TRBD1 (5 bases). The last part of the DNA fits TRBJ2-7 better; the J call may be wrong. Germline CDR1 reads GTSNPN; CDR2 reads SVGIG (reference sequence). This CDR3 is 17 amino acids long.

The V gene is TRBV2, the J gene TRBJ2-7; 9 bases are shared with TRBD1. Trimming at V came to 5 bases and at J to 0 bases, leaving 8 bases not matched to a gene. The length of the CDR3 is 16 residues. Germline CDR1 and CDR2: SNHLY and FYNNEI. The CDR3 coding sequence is TGTGCCAGCAGTCCCAGGACAGGGGTTGGCTCCTACGAGCAGTACTTC. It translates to CASSPRTGVGSYEQYF.

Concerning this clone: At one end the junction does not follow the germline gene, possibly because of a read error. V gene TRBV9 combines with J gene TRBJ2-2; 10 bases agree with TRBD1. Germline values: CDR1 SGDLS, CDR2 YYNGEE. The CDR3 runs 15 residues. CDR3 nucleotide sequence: TGTGTCAGCAGCGTAGTGGGACAGGGGACCGGGGAGCTGTTTTTT. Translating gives CVSSVVGQGTGELFF.

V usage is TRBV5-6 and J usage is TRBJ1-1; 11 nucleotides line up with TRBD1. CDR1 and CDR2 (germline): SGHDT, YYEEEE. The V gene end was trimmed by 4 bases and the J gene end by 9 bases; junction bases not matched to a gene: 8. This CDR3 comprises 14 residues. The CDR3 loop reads CASSPGTGGPKAFF. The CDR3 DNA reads TGTGCCAGCAGCCCCGGGACAGGGGGACCAAAAGCTTTCTTT.

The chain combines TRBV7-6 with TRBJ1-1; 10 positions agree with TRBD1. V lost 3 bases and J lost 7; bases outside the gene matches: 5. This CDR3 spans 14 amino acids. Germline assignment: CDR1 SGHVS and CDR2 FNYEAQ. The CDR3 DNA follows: TGTGCCAGCAGCTTGGCGGGACAGGGGAGTGAAGCTTTCTTT. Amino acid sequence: CASSLAGQGSEAFF.

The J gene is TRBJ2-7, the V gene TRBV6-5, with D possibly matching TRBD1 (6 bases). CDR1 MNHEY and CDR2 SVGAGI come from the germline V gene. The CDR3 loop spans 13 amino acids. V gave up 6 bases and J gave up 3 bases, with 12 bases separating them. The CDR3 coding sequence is TGTGCCAGCAGAAAGACAGGATTCTACGAGCAGTACTTC. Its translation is CASRKTGFYEQYF.